The present T cell receptor beta chain was sequenced within a study of immune heterogeneity within non-small cell lung tumors. Study summary: Among the tumors, 4 were squamous cell carcinomas, about nine were non-squamous carcinomas and 1 was not otherwise specified.

Amplification of the TCR beta CDR3 was achieved through multiplex PCR with 32 V and 13 J primers. TCRdb processed the multiplex PCR reads anew with MiXCR; each CDR3 protein has one entry. The sample lists some 14,000 distinct CDR3 sequences; 25% to 35% were seen once. Study observations and caveats: The high-frequency T-cell receptor beta clonotypes mostly did not match up between individual patients. A significant, moderate positive correlation (R around 0.34) linked local T-cell clonality and tumor mutational burden. Tumor sites within a patient were found to share identical dominant CDR3 beta clonotypes, and site-unique high-frequency clones were also present.

This CDR3 has 15 amino acids. V lost 3 bases, J lost 0 bases, and 6 bases stayed unmatched. Germline loops: CDR1 DFQATT, CDR2 SNEGSKA (reference sequence). Template was bulk tumor genomic DNA, roughly 650 ng per sample. Taken during surgery, several biopsies per primary tumor were spaced as far apart as possible within the tumor mass. Before undergoing curative surgery, patients had newly diagnosed non-small cell lung cancer that was untreated. A note on this clonotype: No antigen is known for it.

The chain joins TRBV20-1 to TRBJ1-1; TRBD1 matches at 8 bases. This sequence originates from a man in his forties with non-small cell lung cancer. The specimen sequenced was lung tumor tissue. The CDR3 coding sequence is TGCAGTGCTAGCAGCGGACAGGGAATGAACACTGAAGCTTTCTTT. Protein product: CSASSGQGMNTEAFF.